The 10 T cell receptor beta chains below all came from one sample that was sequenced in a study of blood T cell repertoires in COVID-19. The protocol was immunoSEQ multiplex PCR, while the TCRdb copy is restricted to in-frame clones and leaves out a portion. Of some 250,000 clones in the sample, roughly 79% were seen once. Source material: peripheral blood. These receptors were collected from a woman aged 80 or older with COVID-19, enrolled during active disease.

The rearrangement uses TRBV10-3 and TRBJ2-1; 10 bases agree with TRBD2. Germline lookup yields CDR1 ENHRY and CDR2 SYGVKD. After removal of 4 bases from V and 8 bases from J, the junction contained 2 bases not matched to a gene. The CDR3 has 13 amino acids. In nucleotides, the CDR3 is TGTGCCATCAGTGGACTAGCGGGCGATGAGCAGTTCTTC. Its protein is CAISGLAGDEQFF.

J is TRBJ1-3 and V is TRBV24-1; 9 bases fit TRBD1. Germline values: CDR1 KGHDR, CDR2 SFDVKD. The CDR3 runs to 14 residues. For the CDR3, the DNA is TGTAAGGCGGGACAGGGTTCATTGGGAAACACCATATATTTT. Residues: CKAGQGSLGNTIYF.

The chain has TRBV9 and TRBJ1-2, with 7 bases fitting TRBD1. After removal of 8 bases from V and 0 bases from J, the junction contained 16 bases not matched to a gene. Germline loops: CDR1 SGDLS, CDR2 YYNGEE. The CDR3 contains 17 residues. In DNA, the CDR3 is TGTGCCAGTTCGGACCCTGACAGGGCCTATTCTAACTATGGCTACACCTTC. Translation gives CASSDPDRAYSNYGYTF.

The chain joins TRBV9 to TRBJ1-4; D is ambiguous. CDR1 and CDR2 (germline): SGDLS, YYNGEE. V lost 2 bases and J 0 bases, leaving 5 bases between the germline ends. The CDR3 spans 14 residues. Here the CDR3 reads CASSVQATNEKLFF. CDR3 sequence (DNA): TGTGCCAGCAGCGTCCAGGCAACTAATGAAAAACTGTTTTTT.

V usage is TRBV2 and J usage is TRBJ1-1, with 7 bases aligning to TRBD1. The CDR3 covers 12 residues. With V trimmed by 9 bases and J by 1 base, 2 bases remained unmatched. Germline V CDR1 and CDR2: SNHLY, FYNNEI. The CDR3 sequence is CASDRANTEAFF. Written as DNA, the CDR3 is TGTGCCAGTGACAGGGCGAACACTGAAGCTTTCTTT.

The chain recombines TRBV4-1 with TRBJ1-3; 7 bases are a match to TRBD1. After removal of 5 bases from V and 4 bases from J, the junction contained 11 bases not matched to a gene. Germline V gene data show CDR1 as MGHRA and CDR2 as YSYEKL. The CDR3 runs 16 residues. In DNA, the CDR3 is TGCGCCAGCAGCGCAGGGGGACTAGGGTCGGGAAACACCATATATTTT. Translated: CASSAGGLGSGNTIYF.

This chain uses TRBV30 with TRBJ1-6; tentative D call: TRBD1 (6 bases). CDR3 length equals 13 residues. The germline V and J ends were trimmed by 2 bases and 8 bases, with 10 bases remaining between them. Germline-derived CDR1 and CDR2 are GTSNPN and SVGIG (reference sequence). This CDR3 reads CAWSTNRDSPLHF. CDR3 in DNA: TGTGCCTGGAGTACTAACAGGGATTCACCCCTCCACTTT.

The DNA for the CDR3 is TGTGCCACCAGCGGGGTCACAGATACGCAGTATTTT. This gives the protein CATSGVTDTQYF. The chain employs TRBV10-3 and TRBJ2-3; 7 positions agree with TRBD2. The CDR3 runs to 12 residues. Germline assignment: CDR1 ENHRY and CDR2 SYGVKD. V shed 10 bases, J shed 2 bases, and the junction held 3 bases outside the gene matches.

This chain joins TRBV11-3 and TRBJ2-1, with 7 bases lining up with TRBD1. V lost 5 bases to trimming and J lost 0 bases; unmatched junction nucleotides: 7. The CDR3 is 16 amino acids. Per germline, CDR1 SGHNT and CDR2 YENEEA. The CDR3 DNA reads TGTGCCAGCAGCCAAGGGGGACAGCGCTCCTACAATGAGCAGTTCTTC. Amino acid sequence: CASSQGGQRSYNEQFF.

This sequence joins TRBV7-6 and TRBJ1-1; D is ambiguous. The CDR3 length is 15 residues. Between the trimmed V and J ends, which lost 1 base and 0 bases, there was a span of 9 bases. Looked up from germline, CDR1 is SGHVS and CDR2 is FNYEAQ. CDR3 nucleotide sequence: TGTGCCAGCAGCTTAGGCGGCCGGATGAACACTGAAGCTTTCTTT. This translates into CASSLGGRMNTEAFF.